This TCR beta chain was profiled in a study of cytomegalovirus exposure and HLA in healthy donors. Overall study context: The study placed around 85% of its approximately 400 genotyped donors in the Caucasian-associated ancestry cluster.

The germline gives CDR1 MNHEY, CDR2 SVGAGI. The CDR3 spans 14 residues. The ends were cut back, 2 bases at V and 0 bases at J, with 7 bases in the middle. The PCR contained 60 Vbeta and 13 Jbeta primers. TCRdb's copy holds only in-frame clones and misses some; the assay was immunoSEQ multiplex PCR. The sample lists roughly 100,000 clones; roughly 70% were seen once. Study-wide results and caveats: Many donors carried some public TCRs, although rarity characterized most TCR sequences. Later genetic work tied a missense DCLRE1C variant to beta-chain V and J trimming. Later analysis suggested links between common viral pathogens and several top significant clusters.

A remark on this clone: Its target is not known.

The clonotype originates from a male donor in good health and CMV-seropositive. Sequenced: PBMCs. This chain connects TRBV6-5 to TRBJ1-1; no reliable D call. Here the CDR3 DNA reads TGTGCCAGCAGTTACGACACCCTGAACACTGAAGCTTTCTTT. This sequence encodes CASSYDTLNTEAFF.